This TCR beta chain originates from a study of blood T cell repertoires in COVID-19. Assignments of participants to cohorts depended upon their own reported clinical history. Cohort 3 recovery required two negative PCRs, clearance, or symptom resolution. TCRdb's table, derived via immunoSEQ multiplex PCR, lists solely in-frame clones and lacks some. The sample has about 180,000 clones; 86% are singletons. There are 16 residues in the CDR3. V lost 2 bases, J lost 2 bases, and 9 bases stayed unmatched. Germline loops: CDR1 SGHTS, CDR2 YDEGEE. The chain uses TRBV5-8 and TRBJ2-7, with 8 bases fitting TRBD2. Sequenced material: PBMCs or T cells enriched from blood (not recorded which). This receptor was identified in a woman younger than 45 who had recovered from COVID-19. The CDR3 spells CASSFIPSGQTYEQYF. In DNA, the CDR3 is TGTGCCAGCAGCTTTATTCCTAGCGGGCAGACCTACGAGCAGTACTTC. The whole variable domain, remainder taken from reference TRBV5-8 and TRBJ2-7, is EAGVTQSPTHLIKTRGQQATLRCSPISGHTSVYWYQQALGLGLQFLLWYDEGEERNRGNFPPRFSGRQFPNYSSELNVNALELEDSALYLCASSFIPSGQTYEQYFGPGTRLTVT.